This entry lists 21 T cell receptor beta chains sequenced from one sample in a study of blood T cells in healthy people across ages. Sample-barcoded 5' priming and a J-beta primer mix drove a second PCR of about 6 to 12 cycles. TCRdb redid the calling of the 5' RACE reads with MiXCR, one entry per CDR3 protein. The table has about 620,000 distinct CDR3 sequences, under 25% seen once; the top ten hold more than 3%. Sequencing used blood. These receptors were obtained from a man aged 70 or older in good health.

CDR3: CSARRQETQYF. Written as DNA, the CDR3 is TGCAGTGCCAGACGCCAAGAGACCCAGTACTTC. The genes are TRBV20-1 and TRBJ2-5; D call uncertain. This CDR3 is 11 amino acids long. Germline loops: CDR1 DFQATT, CDR2 SNEGSKA (reference sequence). The ends were cut back, 6 bases at V and 1 base at J, with 6 bases in the middle.

This chain connects TRBV7-2 to TRBJ2-1, with 10 bases fitting TRBD2. Germline CDR1 reads SGHTA; CDR2 reads FQGNSA. With 3 bases clipped from V and 15 bases from J, the junction kept 5 bases outside the gene matches. The CDR3 loop spans 12 amino acids. CDR3 in amino acids: CASSLLAGEMFF. CDR3 coding DNA: TGTGCCAGCAGCTTGCTAGCGGGAGAGATGTTCTTC.

The sample holds a few counts of this clonotype. The rearrangement links TRBV20-1 to TRBJ2-5; D unresolved. This CDR3 contains 15 residues. With 3 bases removed from V and 5 bases from J, the gap between germline ends came to 19 bases. Germline CDR1 reads DFQATT; CDR2 reads SNEGSKA (reference sequence). The CDR3 region has the DNA TGCAGTGCTAGGACAACTTTGGCCCCTAGGGAGACCCAGTACTTC. It is translated as CSARTTLAPRETQYF.

The table lists this clonotype with a few counts. The chain carries TRBV28 and TRBJ1-1; unclear D gene. V was clipped by 6 bases and J by 3 bases, with 8 bases between them. The CDR3 is 12 amino acids. Germline CDR1 MDHEN, CDR2 SYDVKM. DNA for the CDR3: TGTGCCAGCAGCGCCGCAGACACTGAAGCTTTCTTT. Translated: CASSAADTEAFF.

The chain links TRBV7-8 to TRBJ2-7, with 8 positions matching TRBD1. V dropped 6 bases and J dropped 5; count of bases not matched to a gene: 12. The germline gives CDR1 SGHVS, CDR2 FQNEAQ. The CDR3 contains 15 residues. The CDR3, as DNA: TGTGCCAGCAGTGGCAAAACAGGGGGTCTGGACGAGCAGTACTTC. Encoded protein: CASSGKTGGLDEQYF.

The chain employs TRBV6-5 and TRBJ2-1; weak D call: TRBD2 (5 bases). This CDR3 contains 16 residues. Trimming removed 2 bases from V and 0 bases from J, with 11 bases in between. CDR1 MNHEY and CDR2 SVGAGI come from the germline V gene. This CDR3 is CASSYLGGGSYNEQFF. The CDR3 DNA follows: TGTGCCAGCAGTTACCTGGGCGGAGGCTCCTACAATGAGCAGTTCTTC.

This clonotype has more than one count but fewer than ten. The rearrangement joins TRBV5-1 to TRBJ1-4; D is possibly TRBD1 (6 bases). V was clipped by 1 base and J by 4 bases, with 11 bases between them. Germline V CDR1 and CDR2: SGHRS, YFSETQ. The CDR3 sequence is 15 residues long. The CDR3 nucleotides read TGCGCCAGCAGCTTGTGGGGGGGCGATAATGAAAAACTGTTTTTT. Translation gives CASSLWGGDNEKLFF.

The rearrangement joins TRBV7-9 to TRBJ2-5, with 10 bases that match TRBD2. In germline, CDR1 is SEHNR, CDR2 FQNEAQ (reference sequence). Trimming cost V 2 bases and J 5 bases; bases outside gene matches: 8. The CDR3 is 16 amino acids. The CDR3 reads CASSLILAGVRETQYF. CDR3 coding DNA: TGTGCCAGCAGCTTAATCCTAGCGGGAGTAAGGGAGACCCAGTACTTC.

V is TRBV20-1 and J is TRBJ2-3; TRBD2 matches at 8 bases. CDR1 is DFQATT, CDR2 SNEGSKA, per germline (reference sequence). The CDR3 loop spans 14 amino acids. DNA of the CDR3: TGCAACCCCTTGGACAAGCGGGAGTTAGATACGCAGTATTTT. The encoded protein is CNPLDKRELDTQYF.

CDR3 residues: CSARRLAGIYNEQFF. CDR3 nucleotide sequence: TGCAGTGCTAGGCGACTAGCGGGAATCTACAATGAGCAGTTCTTC. This chain connects TRBV20-1 to TRBJ2-1; the match to TRBD2 covers 11 bases. The J segment lost 3 bases and the V segment lost 3 bases, leaving 4 bases of the junction unmatched. This CDR3 region has 15 residues. Per germline, CDR1 DFQATT and CDR2 SNEGSKA (reference sequence).

This CDR3 is CASSLGLRGAGSPLHF. CDR3 sequence (DNA): TGTGCCAGCAGTTTAGGGCTTCGGGGGGCGGGATCACCCCTCCACTTT. This chain connects TRBV28 to TRBJ1-6; TRBD1 is a possible D gene (6 bases). Germline V gene data show CDR1 as MDHEN and CDR2 as SYDVKM. V lost 2 bases, J lost 10 bases, and 18 bases lay in between. The CDR3 extends over 16 amino acids. The full variable domain, with the rest looked up from reference TRBV28 and TRBJ1-6, is DVKVTQSSRYLVKRTGEKVFLECVQDMDHENMFWYRQDPGLGLRLIYFSYDVKMKEKGDIPEGYSVSREKKERFSLILESASTNQTSMYLCASSLGLRGAGSPLHFGNGTRLTVT.

Points on this clonotype: One end of the junction does not line up with germline, which may come from a read error. The J gene is TRBJ1-1, the V gene TRBV6-6; tentatively, D is TRBD1 (5 bases). The CDR3 contains 14 residues. Looked up from germline, CDR1 is MNHNY and CDR2 is SVGAGI (reference sequence). The CDR3, as DNA: TGTGCCAGCGGTTATGCAGAGGGGTTCACTGAAGCTTTCTTT. This encodes CASGYAEGFTEAFF.

This clonotype occurred a few times. This chain connects TRBV5-6 to TRBJ2-3; D is tentatively TRBD1 or TRBD2 (5 bases each). The CDR3 is made up of 13 amino acids. Germline CDR1 and CDR2: SGHDT and YYEEEE. The ends were cut back, 2 bases at V and 9 bases at J, with 13 bases in the middle. The CDR3 is CASSLFEGHTQYF. The CDR3 DNA is TGTGCCAGCAGCTTATTTGAGGGGCACACGCAGTATTTT.

The rearrangement joins TRBV12-3 or TRBV12-4 to TRBJ2-5; TRBD1 aligns across 9 bases. Near its end, the DNA agrees better with TRBJ2-7, so the J call may be wrong. CDR3 length: 15 residues. The DNA of the CDR3 is TGTGCCAGCAGTTTACAACAGGGGGCCTCCTACGAGCAGTACTTC. The encoded protein is CASSLQQGASYEQYF.

The chain is built from TRBV12-3 or TRBV12-4 and TRBJ2-5; TRBD2 might be the D (6 bases). V was shortened by 6 bases and J by 2 bases, with 13 bases between the two germline ends. CDR3 length equals 14 residues. The CDR3 loop is CASRFSGTQETQYF. CDR3 sequence (DNA): TGTGCCAGCAGATTTTCGGGGACTCAAGAGACCCAGTACTTC.

The V call is TRBV20-1, the J call TRBJ2-1; TRBD2 aligns across 7 bases. This CDR3 is built from 16 residues. The ends lost 4 bases at V and 3 bases at J; junction bases unmatched: 12. Germline assignment: CDR1 DFQATT and CDR2 SNEGSKA (reference sequence). CDR3: CSAIRVGRAHYNEQFF. CDR3 sequence (DNA): TGCAGTGCTATTCGAGTTGGGAGGGCTCACTACAATGAGCAGTTCTTC.

The J gene is TRBJ2-5, the V gene TRBV5-4; 7 bases match TRBD2. The CDR3 is 14 amino acids. The ends lost 4 bases at V and 3 bases at J; junction bases unmatched: 6. The germline V gene encodes CDR1 SGHNT and CDR2 YYREEE (reference sequence). CDR3: CASSLPSGEETQYF. CDR3 sequence (DNA): TGTGCCAGCAGCCTCCCTAGCGGCGAAGAGACCCAGTACTTC.

The chain joins TRBV3-1 to TRBJ2-5; possible D gene TRBD1, 6 bases. This CDR3 region has 15 residues. Between the trimmed V and J ends, which lost 6 bases and 5 bases, there was a span of 19 bases. CDR1 LGHDT and CDR2 YNNKEL come from the germline V gene (reference sequence). DNA of the CDR3: TGTGCCAGCAGACCCCAGTCGCAGGGGATGGAGACCCAGTACTTC. Translating it yields CASRPQSQGMETQYF.

The V gene is TRBV18, the J gene TRBJ1-5; the D is unclear. Germline-derived CDR1 and CDR2 are KGHSH and LQKENI. The CDR3 sequence is 13 residues long. V shed 5 bases and J shed 4 bases, with 9 bases lying between them. Written as DNA, the CDR3 is TGTGCCAGCTCATCGTCCCTTAATCAGCCCCAGCATTTT. Encoded protein: CASSSSLNQPQHF.

This clonotype occurred many times. The chain carries TRBV18 and TRBJ2-5; D may match TRBD1 or TRBD2 (5 bases each). The V and J ends lost 0 bases and 5 bases respectively, with 16 bases between them. Germline assignment: CDR1 KGHSH and CDR2 LQKENI. This CDR3 contains 16 residues. CDR3 nucleotide sequence: TGTGCCAGCTCACCACCGTCACTGAGGGGTCCCGAGACCCAGTACTTC. Translated: CASSPPSLRGPETQYF.

This clonotype turned up a few times. The gene calls are TRBV2 and TRBJ1-5, with D tentatively TRBD1 (5 bases). Germline lookup yields CDR1 SNHLY and CDR2 FYNNEI. The CDR3 has 14 amino acids. Trimming took 4 bases from V and 4 from J, leaving 11 bases between them. CDR3: CASSVSGINQPQHF. The CDR3 DNA reads TGTGCCAGCAGTGTATCAGGGATAAATCAGCCCCAGCATTTT.